This TCR beta chain was sequenced in a study of cytomegalovirus exposure and HLA in healthy donors. Study results and caveats: It is likely that the observed cluster of highly shared sequence variants was a sequencing artifact.

Regarding this clone: The antigen is unknown.

The primer mix had 60 Vbeta and 13 Jbeta primers. Libraries were prepared by immunoSEQ multiplex PCR; TCRdb keeps only in-frame clonotypes and omits some of them. The sample yields about 110,000 clones, over 75% seen once. CDR1 LNHDA and CDR2 SQIVND come from the germline V gene (reference sequence). V lost 0 bases and J 5 bases, leaving 8 bases between the germline ends. The CDR3 consists of 14 residues. This chain joins TRBV19 and TRBJ1-5; D uncertain. Sequenced: PBMCs. The receptor comes from a man aged 60 to 75 in good health and CMV-seronegative. The chain's CDR3 is CASSIDKRYQPQHF. In DNA, the CDR3 is TGTGCCAGTAGTATAGATAAGCGGTATCAGCCCCAGCATTTT.